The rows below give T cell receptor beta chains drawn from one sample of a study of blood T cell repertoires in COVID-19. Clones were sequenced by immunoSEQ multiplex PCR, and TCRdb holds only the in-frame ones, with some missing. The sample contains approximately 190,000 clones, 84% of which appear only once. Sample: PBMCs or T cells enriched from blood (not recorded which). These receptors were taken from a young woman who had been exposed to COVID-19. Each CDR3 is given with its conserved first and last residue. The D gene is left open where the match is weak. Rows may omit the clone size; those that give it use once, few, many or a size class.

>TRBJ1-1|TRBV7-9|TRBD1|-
TGTGCCAGCAGCCCGCCGGGACAGACAAACACTGAAGCTTTCTTT
CASSPPGQTNTEAFF
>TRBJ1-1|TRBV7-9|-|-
TGTGCCAGCAGGGGTCAGGTGAACACTGAAGCTTTCTTT
CASRGQVNTEAFF
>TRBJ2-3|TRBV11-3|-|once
TGTGCCAGCAGCTTAATGGTAGCAGATACGCAGTATTTT
CASSLMVADTQYF
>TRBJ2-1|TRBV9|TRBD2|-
TGTGCCAGCAGCGTAGCGGTAGGGACTAGCGGGGGGATAGATGAGCAGTTCTTC
CASSVAVGTSGGIDEQFF
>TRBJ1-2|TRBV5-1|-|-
TGCGCCAGCAGCTCCACGGCGGGAAGTGGATATGGCTACACCTTC
CASSSTAGSGYGYTF
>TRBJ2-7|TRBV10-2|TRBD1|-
TGCGCCAGCAGGAACTCCGGACAGGGAGACACCTACGAGCAGTACTTC
CASRNSGQGDTYEQYF
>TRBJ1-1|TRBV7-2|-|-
TGTGCCAGCAGCTTAGGGGAGAGTATGAACACTGAAGCTTTCTTT
CASSLGESMNTEAFF
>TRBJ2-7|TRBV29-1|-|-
TGCAGCGTCTCGGGGGAGGGGGGAAGATGGGCGTACTTC
CSVSGEGGRWAYF
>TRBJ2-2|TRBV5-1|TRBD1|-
TGCGCCAGCACCAACAGGGGCGAGGGGGAGCTGTTTTTT
CASTNRGEGELFF
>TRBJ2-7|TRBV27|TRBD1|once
TGTGCCAGCAGTTATAAGGGACAGGGAGCCTACGAGCAGTACTTC
CASSYKGQGAYEQYF
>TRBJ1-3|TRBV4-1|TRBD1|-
TGCGCCAGCAGCCAAACAGGGGTCTCTGGAAACACCATATATTTT
CASSQTGVSGNTIYF
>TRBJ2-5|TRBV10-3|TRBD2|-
TGTGCCATCAGTGATGCGGGGGGGCACCAAGAGACCCAGTACTTC
CAISDAGGHQETQYF
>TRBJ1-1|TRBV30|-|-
TGTGCCTGGAGAGGAAACAGGGTGGACACTGAAGCTTTCTTT
CAWRGNRVDTEAFF
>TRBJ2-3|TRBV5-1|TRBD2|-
TGCGCCAGCAGCTTGTATGGTAGCGGGGGGGTGAGCGAGAGAGATACGCAGTATTTT
CASSLYGSGGVSERDTQYF
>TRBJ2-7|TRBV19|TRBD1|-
TGTGCCGGTAGTATTAATCTGGACAGGGGGTACGAGCAGTACTTC
CAGSINLDRGYEQYF
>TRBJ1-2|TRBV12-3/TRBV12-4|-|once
TGTGCCAGCGGGCGTAACTATGGCTACACCTTC
CASGRNYGYTF
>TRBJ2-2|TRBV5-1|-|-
TGCGCCAGCAGCTTGGACGGGTTCTCGGGGGTCCCGGACGGGGAGCTGTTTTTT
CASSLDGFSGVPDGELFF
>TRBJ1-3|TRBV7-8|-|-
TGTGCCAGCAGGACAACCCCCAGTCCGAGTGGAAACACCATATATTTT
CASRTTPSPSGNTIYF
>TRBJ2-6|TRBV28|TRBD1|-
TGTGCCAGCAGTTCACAGGGGTTCTTAAGCTCTGGGGCCAACGTCCTGACTTTC
CASSSQGFLSSGANVLTF
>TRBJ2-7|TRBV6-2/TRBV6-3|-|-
TGTGCCAGCAGTTTCAAATACGAGCAGTACTTC
CASSFKYEQYF
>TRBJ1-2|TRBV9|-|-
TGTGCCAGCAATGTGTCTCCTTTTGCTAACTATGGCTACACCTTC
CASNVSPFANYGYTF
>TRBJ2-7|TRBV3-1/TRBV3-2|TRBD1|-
TGTGCCAGCAGCCAAGACCGGCGGACAGGGTCCTACGAGCAGTACTTC
CASSQDRRTGSYEQYF
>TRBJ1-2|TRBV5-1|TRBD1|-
TGCGCCAGCAGCCCCGGACAGGGACGAGGCTACACCTTC
CASSPGQGRGYTF
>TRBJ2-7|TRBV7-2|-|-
TGTGCCAGCAGCTTAGCGGGCAGAACCTACGAGCAGTACTTC
CASSLAGRTYEQYF
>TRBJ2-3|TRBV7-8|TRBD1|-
TGTGCCAGCAGCTCAACGACAGGGGTGCCAGATACGCAGTATTTT
CASSSTTGVPDTQYF
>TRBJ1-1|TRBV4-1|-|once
TGCGCCAGCAGCCAAGGGGAAAAGAGGGACACTGAAGCTTTCTTT
CASSQGEKRDTEAFF
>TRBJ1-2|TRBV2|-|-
TGTGCCAGCACCCGGGACGGGGGTCTTCATGGCTACACCTTC
CASTRDGGLHGYTF
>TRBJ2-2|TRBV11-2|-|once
TGTGCCAGCAGCTTCGGACAGTGGGAAAAAAACACCGGGGAGCTGTTTTTT
CASSFGQWEKNTGELFF
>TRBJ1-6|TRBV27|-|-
TGTGCCAGCAGTTCCCCAGGGGCTGGAGAGCTGCCCCTCCACTTT
CASSSPGAGELPLHF
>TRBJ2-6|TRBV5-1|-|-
TGCGCCAGCAGCGGAGCGGCGGTCCCCGGGGCCAACGTCCTGACTTTC
CASSGAAVPGANVLTF
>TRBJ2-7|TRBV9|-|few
TGTGCCAGCAGCCCTTCGTCACAGGGCCCCTACGAGCAGTACTTC
CASSPSSQGPYEQYF